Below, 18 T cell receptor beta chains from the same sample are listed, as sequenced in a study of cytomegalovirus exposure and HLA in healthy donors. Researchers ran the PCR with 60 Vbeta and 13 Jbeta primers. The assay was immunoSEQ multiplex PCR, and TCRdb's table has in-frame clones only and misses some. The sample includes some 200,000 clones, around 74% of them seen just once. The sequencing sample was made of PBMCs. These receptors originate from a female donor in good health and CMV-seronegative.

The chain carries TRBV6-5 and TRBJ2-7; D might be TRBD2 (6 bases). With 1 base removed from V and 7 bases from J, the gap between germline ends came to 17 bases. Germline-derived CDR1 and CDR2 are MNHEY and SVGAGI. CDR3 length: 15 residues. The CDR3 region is CASSYWSGRAMEQYF. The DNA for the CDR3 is TGTGCCAGCAGTTACTGGAGCGGGCGGGCGATGGAGCAGTACTTC.

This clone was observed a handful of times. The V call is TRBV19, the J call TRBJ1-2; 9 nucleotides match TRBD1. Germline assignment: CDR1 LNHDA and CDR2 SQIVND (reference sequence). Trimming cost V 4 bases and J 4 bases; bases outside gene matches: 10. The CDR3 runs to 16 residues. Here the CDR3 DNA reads TGTGCCAGTAGTAGTTCCGGGACAGGGCAACCCTATGGCTACACCTTC. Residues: CASSSSGTGQPYGYTF. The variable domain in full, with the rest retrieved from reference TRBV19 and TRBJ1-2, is DGGITQSPKYLFRKEGQNVTLSCEQNLNHDAMYWYRQDPGQGLRLIYYSQIVNDFQKGDIAEGYSVSREKKESFPLTVTSAQKNPTAFYLCASSSSGTGQPYGYTFGSGTRLTVV.

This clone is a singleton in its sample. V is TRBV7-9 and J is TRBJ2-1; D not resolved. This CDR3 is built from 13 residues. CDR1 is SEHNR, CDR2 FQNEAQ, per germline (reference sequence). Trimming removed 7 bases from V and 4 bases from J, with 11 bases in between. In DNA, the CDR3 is TGTGCCAGCATCGGAGACCAGTACAATGAGCAGTTCTTC. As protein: CASIGDQYNEQFF.

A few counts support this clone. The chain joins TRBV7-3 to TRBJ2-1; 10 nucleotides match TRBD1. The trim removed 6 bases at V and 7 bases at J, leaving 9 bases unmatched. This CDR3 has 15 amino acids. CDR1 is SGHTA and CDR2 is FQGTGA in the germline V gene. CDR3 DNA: TGTGCCAGCAGTCACGGACAGGGGGGGATAAATGAGCAGTTCTTC. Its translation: CASSHGQGGINEQFF.

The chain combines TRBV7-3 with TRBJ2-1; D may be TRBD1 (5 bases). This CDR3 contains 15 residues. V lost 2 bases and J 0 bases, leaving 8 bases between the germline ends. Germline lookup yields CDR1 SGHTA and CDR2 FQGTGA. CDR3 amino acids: CASSLGASSYNEQFF. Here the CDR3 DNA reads TGTGCCAGCAGCTTAGGGGCGAGCTCCTACAATGAGCAGTTCTTC. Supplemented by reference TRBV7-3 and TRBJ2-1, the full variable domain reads GAGVSQTPSNKVTEKGKYVELRCDPISGHTALYWYRQSLGQGPEFLIYFQGTGAADDSGLPNDRFFAVRPEGSVSTLKIQRTERGDSAVYLCASSLGASSYNEQFFGPGTRLTVL.

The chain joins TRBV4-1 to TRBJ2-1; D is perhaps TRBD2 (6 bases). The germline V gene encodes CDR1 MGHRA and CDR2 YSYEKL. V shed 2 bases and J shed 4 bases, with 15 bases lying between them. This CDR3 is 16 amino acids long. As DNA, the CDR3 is TGCGCCAGCAGCCAATCGGAGGGCCTCAAGTACAATGAGCAGTTCTTC. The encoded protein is CASSQSEGLKYNEQFF.

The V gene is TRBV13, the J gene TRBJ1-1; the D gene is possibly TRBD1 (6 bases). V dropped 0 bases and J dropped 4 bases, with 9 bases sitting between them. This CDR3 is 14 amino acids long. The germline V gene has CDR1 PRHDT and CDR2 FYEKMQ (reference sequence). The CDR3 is CASSLGGAATEAFF. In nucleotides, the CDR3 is TGTGCCAGCAGCTTAGGGGGGGCCGCCACTGAAGCTTTCTTT.

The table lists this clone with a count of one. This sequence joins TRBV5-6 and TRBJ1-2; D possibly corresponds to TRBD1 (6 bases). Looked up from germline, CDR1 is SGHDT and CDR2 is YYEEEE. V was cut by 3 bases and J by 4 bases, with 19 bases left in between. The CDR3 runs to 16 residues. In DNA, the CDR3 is TGTGCCAGCAGCTCGTTGGGGGGCGGGGGAATCTATGGCTACACCTTC. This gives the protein CASSSLGGGGIYGYTF.

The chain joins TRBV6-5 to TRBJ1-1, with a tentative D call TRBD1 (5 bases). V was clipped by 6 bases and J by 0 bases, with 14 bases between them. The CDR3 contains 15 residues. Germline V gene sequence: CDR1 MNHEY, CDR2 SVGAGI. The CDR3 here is CASSRGGGVNTEAFF. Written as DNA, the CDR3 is TGTGCCAGCAGCCGGGGCGGAGGGGTGAACACTGAAGCTTTCTTT.

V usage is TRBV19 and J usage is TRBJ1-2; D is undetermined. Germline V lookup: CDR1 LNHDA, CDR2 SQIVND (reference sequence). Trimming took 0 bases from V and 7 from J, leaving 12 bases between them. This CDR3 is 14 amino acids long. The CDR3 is CASSIDEGTAGYTF. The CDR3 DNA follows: TGTGCCAGTAGTATAGACGAGGGCACGGCTGGCTACACCTTC. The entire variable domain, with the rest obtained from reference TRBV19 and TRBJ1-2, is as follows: DGGITQSPKYLFRKEGQNVTLSCEQNLNHDAMYWYRQDPGQGLRLIYYSQIVNDFQKGDIAEGYSVSREKKESFPLTVTSAQKNPTAFYLCASSIDEGTAGYTFGSGTRLTVV.

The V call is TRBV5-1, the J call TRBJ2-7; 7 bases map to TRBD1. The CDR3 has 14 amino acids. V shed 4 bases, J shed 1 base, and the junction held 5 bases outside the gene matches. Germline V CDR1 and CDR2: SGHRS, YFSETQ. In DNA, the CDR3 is TGCGCCAGCAGCAAGGACAGGACTTCCTACGAGCAGTACTTC. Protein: CASSKDRTSYEQYF.

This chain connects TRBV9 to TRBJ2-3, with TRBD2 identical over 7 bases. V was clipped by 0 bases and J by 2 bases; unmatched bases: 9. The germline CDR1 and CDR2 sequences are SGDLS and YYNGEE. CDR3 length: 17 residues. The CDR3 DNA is TGTGCCAGCAGCGTAGCTATATGGGGGGGGGTCACAGATACGCAGTATTTT. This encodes CASSVAIWGGVTDTQYF.

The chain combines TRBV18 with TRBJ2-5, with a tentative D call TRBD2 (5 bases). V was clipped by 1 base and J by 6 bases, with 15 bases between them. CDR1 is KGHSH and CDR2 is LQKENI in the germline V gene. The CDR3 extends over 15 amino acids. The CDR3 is CASSPLGWGEQTQYF. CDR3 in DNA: TGTGCCAGCTCACCACTCGGTTGGGGAGAGCAGACCCAGTACTTC.

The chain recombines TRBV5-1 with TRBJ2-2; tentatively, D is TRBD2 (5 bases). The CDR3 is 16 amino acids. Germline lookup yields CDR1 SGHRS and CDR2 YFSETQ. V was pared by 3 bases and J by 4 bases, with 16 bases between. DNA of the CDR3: TGCGCCAGCAGCTCGAATACCGGTCGGGGCACCGGGGAGCTGTTTTTT. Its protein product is CASSSNTGRGTGELFF.

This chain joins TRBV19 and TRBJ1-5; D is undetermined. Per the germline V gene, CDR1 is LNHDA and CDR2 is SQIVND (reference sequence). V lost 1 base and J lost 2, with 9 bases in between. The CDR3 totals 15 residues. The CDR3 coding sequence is TGTGCCAGTAGTATAGTAGGCAGCGGCAATCAGCCCCAGCATTTT. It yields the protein CASSIVGSGNQPQHF.

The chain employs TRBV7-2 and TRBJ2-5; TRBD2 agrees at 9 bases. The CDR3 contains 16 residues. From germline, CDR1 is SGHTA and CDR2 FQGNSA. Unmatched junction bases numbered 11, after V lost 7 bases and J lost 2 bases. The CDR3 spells CASTPRGLAGQETQYF. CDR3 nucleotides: TGTGCCAGCACCCCGAGGGGGCTAGCGGGGCAAGAGACCCAGTACTTC.

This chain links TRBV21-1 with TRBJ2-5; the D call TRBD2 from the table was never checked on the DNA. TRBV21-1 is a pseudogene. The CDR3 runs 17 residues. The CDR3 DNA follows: TGTGCCAGCAGCAAACCACTAGCGGGAGAGAACCAAGAGACCCAGTACTTC. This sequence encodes CASSKPLAGENQETQYF.

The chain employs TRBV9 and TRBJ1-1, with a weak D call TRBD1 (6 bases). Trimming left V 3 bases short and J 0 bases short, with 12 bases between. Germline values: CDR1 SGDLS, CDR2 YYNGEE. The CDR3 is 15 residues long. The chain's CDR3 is CASSASGEMNTEAFF. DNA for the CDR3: TGTGCCAGCAGCGCTTCAGGGGAAATGAACACTGAAGCTTTCTTT.